This entry lists 22 T cell receptor beta chains sequenced from one sample in a study of early T cells in non-severe SARS-CoV-2 infection. TCRdb fed the 5' RACE reads into MiXCR, producing one record per CDR3 protein. This repertoire shows tens of thousands of distinct CDR3 sequences, roughly 4.5% found once; its top ten account for approximately 5.3%. The sequencing here drew on whole blood, taken at baseline. Every receptor here comes from an adult who was a healthcare worker with PCR-confirmed SARS-CoV-2 infection or an uninfected control (not recorded which).

This clonotype was observed many times. The chain has TRBV30 and TRBJ2-7; tentatively, D is TRBD2 (6 bases). The germline V gene encodes CDR1 GTSNPN and CDR2 SVGIG (reference sequence). This CDR3 region has 13 residues. V was cut by 3 bases and J by 9 bases, with 18 bases left in between. The CDR3 sequence is CAWSRGNGVAQYF. In nucleotides, the CDR3 is TGTGCCTGGAGCCGGGGGAATGGGGTAGCGCAGTACTTC.

Ten or more counts support this clonotype. The chain links TRBV10-3 to TRBJ2-3; perhaps TRBD2 as D (6 bases). This CDR3 contains 14 residues. V was clipped by 9 bases and J by 2 bases, with 15 bases between them. Germline-derived CDR1 and CDR2 are ENHRY and SYGVKD. The DNA of the CDR3 is TGTGCCATTCGGAGGGCCGCGAACACAGATACGCAGTATTTT. It yields the protein CAIRRAANTDTQYF.

This clonotype has a count of ten or more. The genes are TRBV7-6 and TRBJ1-1, with a weak D call TRBD1 (6 bases). In germline, CDR1 is SGHVS, CDR2 FNYEAQ. Trimming took 6 bases from V and 1 from J, leaving 12 bases between them. The length of the CDR3 is 14 residues. CDR3 residues: CASRRDIQNTEAFF. The CDR3 DNA follows: TGTGCCAGCAGACGGGACATTCAGAACACTGAAGCTTTCTTT.

Ten or more counts support this clonotype. The chain links TRBV7-2 to TRBJ2-7, with D perhaps matching TRBD1 (5 bases). V was clipped by 2 bases and J by 3 bases, with 5 bases between them. Germline CDR1 is SGHTA and CDR2 is FQGNSA. The CDR3 runs 12 residues. The CDR3 is CASSLQGYEQYF. In nucleotides, the CDR3 is TGTGCCAGCAGCTTACAGGGCTACGAGCAGTACTTC.

This clonotype was recorded a few times. The chain couples TRBV28 to TRBJ2-7; no clear D. CDR1 and CDR2 (germline): MDHEN, SYDVKM. Trimming removed 3 bases at V and 3 bases at J, with 12 bases between. This CDR3 is built from 14 residues. DNA of the CDR3: TGTGCCAGCAGTTTCCCGGCAGGCCTCTACGAGCAGTACTTC. Translating it yields CASSFPAGLYEQYF.

This clonotype appeared many times. The V gene is TRBV29-1, the J gene TRBJ2-1, with TRBD1 as a possible D gene (5 bases). The CDR3 length is 14 residues. V was pared by 2 bases and J by 5 bases, with 13 bases between. The germline V gene has CDR1 SQVTM and CDR2 ANQGSEA. The CDR3 nucleotides are TGCAGCGTTGAACGGGCAGGGCTCGACAATGAGCAGTTCTTC. It codes for CSVERAGLDNEQFF.

At least ten counts were recorded for this clonotype. V usage is TRBV7-7 and J usage is TRBJ2-3, with a tentative D call TRBD1 (5 bases). The CDR3 has 13 residues. Trimming left V 4 bases short and J 6 bases short, with 11 bases between. Germline values: CDR1 SSHAT, CDR2 FNYEAQ (reference sequence). CDR3: CASSSRTQDTQYF. CDR3 nucleotide sequence: TGTGCCAGCAGCTCGCGGACACAGGATACGCAGTATTTT.

This clonotype has ten or more counts. V and J are TRBV20-1 and TRBJ2-1; possibly TRBD2 for D (6 bases). The ends were cut back, 3 bases at V and 4 bases at J, with 10 bases in the middle. The CDR3 runs to 13 residues. Germline V CDR1 and CDR2: DFQATT, SNEGSKA (reference sequence). CDR3 sequence (DNA): TGCAGTGCTAGTGGGCGGGGTTACAATGAGCAGTTCTTC. This encodes CSASGRGYNEQFF.

This clonotype was seen at least ten times. This chain links TRBV7-6 with TRBJ1-2; D might be TRBD1 (6 bases). This CDR3 has 13 residues. From germline, CDR1 is SGHVS and CDR2 FNYEAQ. The V gene lost 1 base and the J gene lost 4 bases, with 7 bases spanning the gap. CDR3 nucleotide sequence: TGTGCCAGCAGCTTAGGAGGGGGCTATGGCTACACCTTC. Translating gives CASSLGGGYGYTF.

This clonotype was observed many times. This rearrangement joins TRBV5-1 to TRBJ1-3; D gene ambiguous. The CDR3 length is 14 residues. From germline, CDR1 is SGHRS and CDR2 YFSETQ. Trimming took 0 bases from V and 0 from J, leaving 4 bases between them. CDR3 DNA: TGCGCCAGCAGCTTGGCTAGCTCTGGAAACACCATATATTTT. The encoded protein is CASSLASSGNTIYF.

This clonotype was recorded at least ten times. V gene TRBV2 combines with J gene TRBJ2-1, with unresolved D. This CDR3 comprises 10 residues. From germline, CDR1 is SNHLY and CDR2 FYNNEI. The V end lost 8 bases, the J end lost 10 bases, and 9 bases lay between the germline ends. CDR3 residues: CASGVIEQFF. DNA of the CDR3: TGTGCCAGCGGAGTCATCGAGCAGTTCTTC. The full variable domain, in which reference TRBV2 and TRBJ2-1 provide the parts outside the CDR3, is EPEVTQTPSHQVTQMGQEVILRCVPISNHLYFYWYRQILGQKVEFLVSFYNNEISEKSEIFDDQFSVERPDGSNFTLKIRSTKLEDSAMYFCASGVIEQFFGPGTRLTVL.

Ten or more counts support this clonotype. V gene TRBV6-5 combines with J gene TRBJ1-1; TRBD1 matches 8 bases. The CDR3 has 15 amino acids. Trimming removed 5 bases from V and 1 base from J; junction bases left unmatched: 6. Germline V lookup: CDR1 MNHEY, CDR2 SVGAGI. CDR3 sequence reads: CASSDGTGGNTEAFF. The CDR3 region has the DNA TGTGCCAGCAGTGATGGGACAGGCGGGAACACTGAAGCTTTCTTT.

This clonotype was seen more than once but under ten times. The chain links TRBV14 to TRBJ2-2; 9 positions match TRBD2. CDR3 length equals 16 residues. The V and J ends lost 4 bases and 9 bases, in that order; junction bases with no gene match: 12. Germline V lookup: CDR1 SGHDN, CDR2 FVKESK. The CDR3 region has the DNA TGTGCCAGCAGCCCCCATGGGGTAGCGGGAGTCCGGGAGCTGTTTTTT. It yields the protein CASSPHGVAGVRELFF.

This clonotype was counted many times. Written as DNA, the CDR3 is TGTGCTAGTGGTTTGGTACTTGGGCAGGGAAAAGATACGCAGTATTTT. Translated: CASGLVLGQGKDTQYF. The rearrangement joins TRBV12-5 to TRBJ2-3, with D possibly TRBD1 on 5 matching bases. The CDR3 runs 16 residues. V gave up 0 bases and J gave up 5 bases, with 15 bases separating them. CDR1 and CDR2 from the germline V gene are LGHNT and FRNRAP.

This clonotype was counted many times. The rearrangement joins TRBV11-3 to TRBJ2-7, with D unclear. V was pared by 4 bases and J by 1 base, with 14 bases between. Germline V gives CDR1 SGHNT, CDR2 YENEEA. The CDR3 totals 15 residues. For the CDR3, the DNA is TGTGCCAGCAGCTGTCGGGCAAGTCAGTCCTACGAGCAGTACTTC. Protein sequence: CASSCRASQSYEQYF.

This clonotype was seen ten or more times. J is TRBJ2-1 and V is TRBV11-3; TRBD2 aligns across 11 bases. Germline lookup yields CDR1 SGHNT and CDR2 YENEEA. Trimming took 0 bases from V and 5 from J; bases not matched to a gene: 3. This CDR3 spans 16 amino acids. Written as DNA, the CDR3 is TGTGCCAGCAGCTTAGATATAGCGGGAGGGCACAATGAGCAGTTCTTC. The encoded protein is CASSLDIAGGHNEQFF.

This clonotype was seen ten or more times. J is TRBJ2-5 and V is TRBV29-1; maybe TRBD2 (6 bases). CDR1 is SQVTM and CDR2 is ANQGSEA in the germline V gene. The CDR3 totals 14 residues. Trimming cost V 7 bases and J 3 bases, with 18 bases left between them. CDR3 loop: CSAGSRGGKETQYF. For the CDR3, the DNA is TGCAGCGCTGGTTCGCGGGGCGGGAAAGAGACCCAGTACTTC.

This clonotype was recorded at least ten times. This rearrangement joins TRBV25-1 to TRBJ2-7; 7 nucleotides match TRBD1. V was clipped by 4 bases and J by 4 bases; unmatched bases: 4. The CDR3 totals 13 residues. Germline assignment: CDR1 MGHDK and CDR2 SYGVNS. As DNA, the CDR3 is TGTGCCAGCAGTGCCGACAGGGCGTACGAGCAGTACTTC. Encoded protein: CASSADRAYEQYF.

There are many counts of this clonotype. V is TRBV7-9 and J is TRBJ2-6; D is unresolved. Germline CDR1 and CDR2: SEHNR and FQNEAQ (reference sequence). Trimming took off 2 bases at V and 0 bases at J, with 11 bases between the two ends. CDR3 length: 17 amino acids. CDR3 loop: CASSLYIGNSGANVLTF. The DNA for the CDR3 is TGTGCCAGCAGCTTATACATTGGCAACTCTGGGGCCAACGTCCTGACTTTC.

This clonotype was observed many times. The chain recombines TRBV2 with TRBJ2-7, with TRBD1 matching 8 bases. J gave up 3 bases and V 9 bases, and 10 bases lay outside the gene matches. Germline CDR1 is SNHLY and CDR2 is FYNNEI. The CDR3 sequence is 14 residues long. The CDR3 sequence: CASGPGQAVYEQYF. The DNA of the CDR3 is TGTGCCAGTGGGCCGGGACAGGCGGTCTACGAGCAGTACTTC.

On this clonotype: This may stem from a read error, because a much larger clone lies one nucleotide away. The J gene is TRBJ2-7, the V gene TRBV27; 9 bases line up with TRBD2. Looked up from germline, CDR1 is MNHEY and CDR2 is SMNVEV (reference sequence). This CDR3 has 17 amino acids. V shed 5 bases and J 7 bases; nucleotides not matched to a gene: 18. The CDR3 sequence is CASSRQIAGAARLEQYF. The CDR3 coding sequence is TGTGCCAGCAGTAGACAGATAGCGGGGGCGGCACGATTGGAGCAGTACTTC.

This clonotype was seen at least ten times. The chain recombines TRBV28 with TRBJ2-3; TRBD2 matches at 8 bases. V was pared by 6 bases and J by 6 bases, with 8 bases of the junction left unmatched. The CDR3 is 14 residues long. Per germline, CDR1 MDHEN and CDR2 SYDVKM. CDR3: CASSLSGGGDTQYF. CDR3 coding DNA: TGTGCCAGCAGCCTGAGCGGGGGAGGGGATACGCAGTATTTT.